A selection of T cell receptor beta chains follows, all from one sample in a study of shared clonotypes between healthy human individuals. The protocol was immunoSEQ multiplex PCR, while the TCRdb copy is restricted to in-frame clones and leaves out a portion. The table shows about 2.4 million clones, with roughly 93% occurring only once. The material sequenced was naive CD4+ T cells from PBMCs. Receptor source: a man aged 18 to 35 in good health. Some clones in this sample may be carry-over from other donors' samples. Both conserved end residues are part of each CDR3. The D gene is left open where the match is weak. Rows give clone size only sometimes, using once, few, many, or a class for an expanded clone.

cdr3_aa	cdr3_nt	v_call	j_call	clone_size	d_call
CASSQGRFTETPLHF	TGCGCCAGCAGCCAGGGTCGGTTTACGGAGACACCCCTCCACTTT	TRBV4-3	TRBJ1-6	.	.
CASSPGGEGRNYGYTF	TGTGCCAGCAGCCCAGGGGGCGAAGGGAGGAACTATGGCTACACCTTC	TRBV7-3	TRBJ1-2	.	TRBD1
CASSAQSYEQYF	TGTGCCAGCAGTGCCCAGTCCTACGAGCAGTACTTC	TRBV2	TRBJ2-7	.	.
CASSRSGETQYF	TGTGCCAGCAGCCGCTCCGGAGAGACCCAGTACTTC	TRBV2	TRBJ2-5	.	.
CASSRVTGGRNTEAFF	TGTGCCAGCAGCCGTGTCACGGGGGGCAGGAACACTGAAGCTTTCTTT	TRBV5-4	TRBJ1-1	.	.
CASSDHVGQGGVEKLFF	TGTGCCAGCAGTGACCACGTAGGACAGGGGGGGGTTGAAAAACTGTTTTTT	TRBV2	TRBJ1-4	.	TRBD1
CASTISGQERGETQYF	TGCGCCAGCACCATTTCAGGTCAGGAGAGGGGAGAGACCCAGTACTTC	TRBV5-1	TRBJ2-5	.	.
CASSPQWEGAGTDTQYF	TGTGCCAGCAGTCCACAGTGGGAAGGGGCGGGGACAGATACGCAGTATTTT	TRBV27	TRBJ2-3	.	.
CASSTLGGGAYNEQFF	TGTGCCAGTAGTACACTCGGTGGGGGGGCCTACAATGAGCAGTTCTTC	TRBV19	TRBJ2-1	.	TRBD2
CASRLGGGISYEQYF	TGCGCCAGCAGACTAGGGGGAGGAATATCTTACGAGCAGTACTTC	TRBV5-1	TRBJ2-7	.	.
CASNPRGGVNYGYTF	TGTGCCAGCAACCCCCGGGGGGGAGTGAACTATGGCTACACCTTC	TRBV28	TRBJ1-2	.	.
CASSLPMRTGELFF	TGTGCCAGCAGTTTACCCATGAGAACCGGGGAGCTGTTTTTT	TRBV28	TRBJ2-2	.	.
CASSLSLNPPYNEQFF	TGTGCCAGCAGTTTATCGCTTAATCCCCCGTACAATGAGCAGTTCTTC	TRBV28	TRBJ2-1	.	.
CASSFGADSGNTIYF	TGTGCCAGCAGCTTTGGCGCGGACTCTGGAAACACCATATATTTT	TRBV11-3	TRBJ1-3	.	.
CASSSRGQGGETQYF	TGTGCCAGCAGCTCCCGCGGACAGGGTGGAGAGACCCAGTACTTC	TRBV7-3	TRBJ2-5	once	TRBD1
CATSGTESYEQYF	TGTGCCACCTCCGGGACGGAGTCCTACGAGCAGTACTTC	TRBV10-3	TRBJ2-7	.	.
CASSGPGQGRYEQYF	TGTGCCAGCAGCGGACCGGGACAGGGTAGGTACGAGCAGTACTTC	TRBV5-6	TRBJ2-7	once	TRBD1
CASKSPGQGMLKFF	TGCGCCAGCAAGAGCCCCGGCCAGGGAATGTTAAAGTTCTTC	TRBV4-1	TRBJ2-1	.	.
CASSYSGRETQYF	TGTGCCAGCAGTTACTCGGGGCGGGAGACCCAGTACTTC	TRBV6-6	TRBJ2-5	.	.
CAIPDGREGYTF	TGTGCCATTCCGGACGGGAGGGAAGGCTACACCTTC	TRBV28	TRBJ1-2	.	.
CASSYGQGALNYGYTF	TGTGCCAGCAGCTACGGACAGGGGGCTCTTAACTATGGCTACACCTTC	TRBV28	TRBJ1-2	.	TRBD1
CASSLGGIPDQPQHF	TGTGCCAGCAGTTTAGGGGGGATACCGGATCAGCCCCAGCATTTT	TRBV28	TRBJ1-5	.	.
CASSPYRGVSYEQYF	TGTGCCAGCAGTCCCTATCGGGGCGTATCCTACGAGCAGTACTTC	TRBV27	TRBJ2-7	once	.
CASSSGLAGGSGIGELFF	TGTGCCAGCAGCTCTGGGTTAGCGGGAGGGAGTGGTATCGGGGAGCTGTTTTTT	TRBV7-2	TRBJ2-2	once	TRBD2
CASSQQGARQETQYF	TGCGCCAGCAGCCAACAGGGGGCGAGGCAAGAGACCCAGTACTTC	TRBV5-1	TRBJ2-5	.	TRBD1
CASSWDGYVLTF	TGTGCCAGCAGCTGGGACGGCTACGTCCTGACTTTC	TRBV25-1	TRBJ2-6	.	.
CASSLFSRGYEQYF	TGTGCCAGCAGTTTGTTCTCCCGGGGCTACGAGCAGTACTTC	TRBV28	TRBJ2-7	once	.
CASSQGLAATDTQYF	TGCGCCAGCAGCCAAGGACTAGCGGCGACAGATACGCAGTATTTT	TRBV4-3	TRBJ2-3	.	TRBD2